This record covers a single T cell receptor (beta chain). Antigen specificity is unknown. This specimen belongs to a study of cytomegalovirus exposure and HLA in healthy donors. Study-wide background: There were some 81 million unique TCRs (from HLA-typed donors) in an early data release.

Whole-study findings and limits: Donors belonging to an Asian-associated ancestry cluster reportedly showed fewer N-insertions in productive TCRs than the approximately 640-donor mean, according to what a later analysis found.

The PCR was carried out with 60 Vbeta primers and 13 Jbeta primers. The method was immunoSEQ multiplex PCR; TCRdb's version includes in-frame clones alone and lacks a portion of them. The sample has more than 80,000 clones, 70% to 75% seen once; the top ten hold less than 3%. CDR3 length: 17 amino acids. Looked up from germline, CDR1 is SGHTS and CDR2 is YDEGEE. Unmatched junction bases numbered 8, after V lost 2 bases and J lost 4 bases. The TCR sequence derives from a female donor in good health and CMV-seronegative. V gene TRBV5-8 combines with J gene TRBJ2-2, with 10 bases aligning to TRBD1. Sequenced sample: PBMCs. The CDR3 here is CASSLLTGTGVTGELFF. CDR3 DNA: TGTGCCAGCAGCTTATTAACCGGGACAGGGGTCACCGGGGAGCTGTTTTTT. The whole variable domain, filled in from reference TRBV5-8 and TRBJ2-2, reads EAGVTQSPTHLIKTRGQQATLRCSPISGHTSVYWYQQALGLGLQFLLWYDEGEERNRGNFPPRFSGRQFPNYSSELNVNALELEDSALYLCASSLLTGTGVTGELFFGEGSRLTVL.